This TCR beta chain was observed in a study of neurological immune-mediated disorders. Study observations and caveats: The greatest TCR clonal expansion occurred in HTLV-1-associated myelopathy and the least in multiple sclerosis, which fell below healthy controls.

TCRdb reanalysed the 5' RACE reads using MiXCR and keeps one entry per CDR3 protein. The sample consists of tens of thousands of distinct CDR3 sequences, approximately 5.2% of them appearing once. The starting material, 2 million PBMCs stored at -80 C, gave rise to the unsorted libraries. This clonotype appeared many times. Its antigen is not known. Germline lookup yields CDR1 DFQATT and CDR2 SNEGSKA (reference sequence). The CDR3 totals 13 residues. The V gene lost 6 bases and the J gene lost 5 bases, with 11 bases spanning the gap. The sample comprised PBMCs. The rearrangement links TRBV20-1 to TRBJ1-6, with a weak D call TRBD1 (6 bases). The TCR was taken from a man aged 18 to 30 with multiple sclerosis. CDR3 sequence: CSASGTNNSPLHF. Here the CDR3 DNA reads TGCAGTGCCTCAGGGACAAATAATTCACCCCTCCACTTT.